This T cell receptor (beta chain) originates from a study of T cells after yellow fever vaccination. Study results and limitations: On re-exposure, the response was weaker but peaked faster, at day 5 versus 15. Researchers noted that a small share of clonotypes showed up in both CD4 and CD8 compartments. Re-detected after boosting: most primary clones, 96% of CD4 and 75% to 90% of CD8.

A universal primer site and UMIs were added as TCR cDNA was made by 5'RACE template switching. TCRdb used MiXCR to reprocess the 5' RACE reads, holding one entry per CDR3 protein. The data show 400,000 or so distinct CDR3 sequences, with 15% to 20% seen just once and 15% to 20% held by the top ten. Germline lookup yields CDR1 SGHTA and CDR2 FQGNSA. The CDR3 extends over 14 amino acids. Trimming pared 5 bases from V and 2 bases from J, leaving 12 bases between. To note about this clonotype: Its antigen is still unknown.

The sequenced sample was PBMCs, obtained before the yellow fever booster vaccination. This chain joins TRBV7-2 and TRBJ1-2; D perhaps matches TRBD1 (5 bases). The sequence was obtained from a man aged 18 to 29 who received the YFV17D yellow fever vaccine. CDR3 nucleotide sequence: TGTGCCAGCAGCAAGCCGGGACGGAACTATGGCTACACCTTC. Its translation is CASSKPGRNYGYTF.